The next 23 T cell receptor beta chains were all read from a single sample in a study of a mutant IDH1 vaccine in newly diagnosed glioma. Only in-frame clones appear in the TCRdb table, and some are missing; sequencing was by immunoSEQ multiplex PCR. Found here are 50,000 to 60,000 clones, 80% of them singletons; the top ten hold 6.2%. Time point specified: week 23, last vaccination. Each dose of the vaccine consisted of 300 ug of mutant IDH1 20-mer peptide, with topical imiquimod. Their specific antigens are unknown. Sequenced material: PBMCs, taken from a glioma patient whose treatment included an IDH1 peptide vaccine. These receptors all come from a man aged 40-49 years with glioma.

The rearrangement uses TRBV18 and TRBJ1-2, with D perhaps TRBD1 (6 bases). Trimming pared 2 bases from V and 13 bases from J, leaving 20 bases between. Looked up from germline, CDR1 is KGHSH and CDR2 is LQKENI. The CDR3 is 14 amino acids. CDR3 loop: CASSPSGDTGIGTF. The CDR3 DNA reads TGTGCCAGCTCACCAAGTGGGGACACCGGTATCGGCACCTTC.

To note about this clone: Other DNA sequences in this specimen translate into the identical CDR3. The chain employs TRBV2 and TRBJ1-5; D possibly corresponds to TRBD1 (6 bases). CDR3 length: 14 amino acids. Trimming took 6 bases from V and 0 from J, leaving 9 bases between them. Germline V gene sequence: CDR1 SNHLY, CDR2 FYNNEI. Here the CDR3 reads CASRQGNSNQPQHF. The CDR3, as DNA: TGTGCCAGCAGACAGGGCAATAGCAATCAGCCCCAGCATTTT.

The chain has TRBV5-1 and TRBJ2-5, with a weak D call TRBD2 (6 bases). Germline CDR1 and CDR2: SGHRS and YFSETQ. CDR3 length: 16 amino acids. V lost 6 bases to trimming and J lost 7 bases, with 25 bases between them. The CDR3, as DNA: TGCGCCAGCAAGACCAACCCGGGACTCGGCTTCGGGACCCAGTACTTC. Translation: CASKTNPGLGFGTQYF.

This clone was seen a single time. The J gene is TRBJ2-7, the V gene TRBV19; D may be TRBD2 (7 bases). CDR1 LNHDA and CDR2 SQIVND come from the germline V gene (reference sequence). This CDR3 is 13 amino acids long. V lost 5 bases to trimming and J lost 0 bases, with 8 bases between them. CDR3 sequence reads: CASSAGASYEQYF. DNA for the CDR3: TGTGCCAGTAGTGCGGGGGCCTCCTACGAGCAGTACTTC.

The rearrangement links TRBV10-2 to TRBJ2-5, with 12 bases fitting TRBD2. Per germline, CDR1 WSHSY and CDR2 SAAADI. The CDR3 loop spans 15 amino acids. Unmatched junction bases numbered 5, after V lost 7 bases and J lost 2 bases. CDR3 nucleotides: TGCGCCAGCAACTCCGGACTAGCGGGGCAAGAGACCCAGTACTTC. Encoded protein: CASNSGLAGQETQYF.

This rearrangement joins TRBV2 to TRBJ2-7; D might be TRBD2 (6 bases). CDR3 length equals 13 residues. Germline V CDR1 and CDR2: SNHLY, FYNNEI. Trimming took off 6 bases at V and 0 bases at J, with 9 bases between the two ends. CDR3 loop: CASSRESSYEQYF. The DNA for the CDR3 is TGTGCCAGCAGCCGGGAGAGCTCCTACGAGCAGTACTTC.

The CDR3 DNA reads as TGTGCCAGCTCACCACCTAGAGAGACCCAGTACTTC. It codes for CASSPPRETQYF. The V call is TRBV18, the J call TRBJ2-5; D is undetermined. The CDR3 extends over 12 amino acids. Germline V gene data show CDR1 as KGHSH and CDR2 as LQKENI. With 0 bases removed from V and 4 bases from J, the gap between germline ends came to 3 bases.

The rearrangement uses TRBV11-2 and TRBJ2-2; 12 bases are a match to TRBD1. Trimming at V came to 5 bases and at J to 7 bases, leaving 5 bases not matched to a gene. This CDR3 comprises 15 residues. From germline, CDR1 is SGHAT and CDR2 FQNNGV. For the CDR3, the DNA is TGTGCCAGCAGCCCCGGGACAGGGGGCAACGGGGAGCTGTTTTTT. This translates into CASSPGTGGNGELFF.

The chain uses TRBV10-1 and TRBJ1-2; maybe TRBD1 (5 bases). V lost 4 bases and J 4 bases, leaving 16 bases between the germline ends. CDR3 length: 15 amino acids. CDR1 and CDR2 from the germline V gene are WNHNN and SYGVQD (reference sequence). This CDR3 reads CASSAGEPGAYGYTF. The CDR3 DNA follows: TGCGCCAGCAGTGCCGGGGAGCCCGGGGCCTATGGCTACACCTTC.

The chain has TRBV19 and TRBJ2-4; possibly TRBD2 for D (5 bases). The V end lost 7 bases, the J end lost 2 bases, and 15 bases lay between the germline ends. Germline-derived CDR1 and CDR2 are LNHDA and SQIVND (reference sequence). This CDR3 comprises 15 residues. CDR3 protein: CASTSGRVTKNIQYF. Written as DNA, the CDR3 is TGTGCCAGTACCTCGGGGAGAGTAACCAAAAACATTCAGTACTTC.

The rearrangement uses TRBV7-3 and TRBJ2-7; D might be TRBD1 (6 bases). V was pared by 2 bases and J by 1 base, with 12 bases between. The length of the CDR3 is 15 residues. The germline CDR1 and CDR2 sequences are SGHTA and FQGTGA. CDR3 sequence reads: CASSLGRGGSYEQYF. In DNA, the CDR3 is TGTGCCAGCAGCTTAGGTAGAGGGGGATCCTACGAGCAGTACTTC.

The rearrangement joins TRBV6-1 to TRBJ2-4; TRBD1 matches at 7 bases. Unmatched junction bases numbered 7, after V lost 3 bases and J lost 2 bases. This CDR3 is 16 amino acids long. Germline values: CDR1 MNHNS, CDR2 SASEGT. CDR3 coding DNA: TGTGCCAGCAGTGACTGGAACAGGGGCCCCAAAAACATTCAGTACTTC. Its translation: CASSDWNRGPKNIQYF.

The chain employs TRBV6-4 and TRBJ2-1; weak D call: TRBD1 (6 bases). V lost 5 bases to trimming and J lost 8 bases, with 19 bases between them. Germline lookup yields CDR1 MRHNA and CDR2 SNTAGT. The CDR3 spans 15 residues. The CDR3 reads CASSRKGSNRDEQFF. CDR3 DNA sequence: TGTGCCAGCAGTCGTAAGGGTTCGAACAGGGATGAGCAGTTCTTC.

This clone has just a few counts. This rearrangement joins TRBV29-1 to TRBJ1-1, with 10 bases matching TRBD1. Losses at the gene ends were 3 bases for V and 4 bases for J; bases not matched to a gene: 11. CDR3 length: 16 amino acids. The germline V gene has CDR1 SQVTM and CDR2 ANQGSEA. The CDR3 DNA follows: TGCAGCGTTGAGACAGGGGGCGAGGATTTGGTCACTGAAGCTTTCTTT. It codes for CSVETGGEDLVTEAFF.

This clone was observed a few times. The J gene is TRBJ2-1, the V gene TRBV7-2; D gene ambiguous. Trimming took off 5 bases at V and 8 bases at J, with 19 bases between the two ends. Germline CDR1 and CDR2: SGHTA and FQGNSA. The CDR3 totals 15 residues. CDR3: CASSPSGAVRDEQFF. CDR3 DNA: TGTGCCAGCAGCCCCAGTGGCGCAGTCCGCGATGAGCAGTTCTTC.

The V call is TRBV18, the J call TRBJ1-4; TRBD1 aligns across 8 bases. Germline V gives CDR1 KGHSH, CDR2 LQKENI. The trim removed 4 bases at V and 2 bases at J, leaving 3 bases unmatched. This CDR3 region has 15 residues. The CDR3 reads CASSLNRGTNEKLFF. In DNA form, the CDR3 reads TGTGCCAGCTCACTGAACAGGGGGACTAATGAAAAACTGTTTTTT.

This sequence joins TRBV7-9 and TRBJ2-7; 7 nucleotides match TRBD1. The CDR3 is 16 residues long. Trimming at V came to 1 base and at J to 4 bases, leaving 10 bases not matched to a gene. Germline V gene lookup returns CDR1 SEHNR and CDR2 FQNEAQ (reference sequence). CDR3 DNA sequence: TGTGCCAGCAGCTTAGGATACGGGACAGCCGATTACGAGCAGTACTTC. Translation: CASSLGYGTADYEQYF.

This chain links TRBV5-1 with TRBJ2-7; possibly TRBD1 for D (6 bases). Germline V gives CDR1 SGHRS, CDR2 YFSETQ. The CDR3 is 15 residues long. With 0 bases removed from V and 4 bases from J, the gap between germline ends came to 14 bases. For the CDR3, the DNA is TGCGCCAGCAGCTTGGGACATAGGGACAATTACGAGCAGTACTTC. This translates into CASSLGHRDNYEQYF.

The chain carries TRBV5-1 and TRBJ2-7; D is possibly TRBD1 (6 bases). V lost 5 bases to trimming and J lost 2 bases, with 11 bases between them. Germline V gene data show CDR1 as SGHRS and CDR2 as YFSETQ. The CDR3 consists of 13 residues. The CDR3 DNA reads as TGCGCCAGCAGTGGGACAAGACCCTACGAGCAGTACTTC. Its protein is CASSGTRPYEQYF.

This clone was picked up one time. CDR3 nucleotides: TGTGCCAGCAGCCCCCACACAGATACGCAGTATTTT. Its translation is CASSPHTDTQYF. The chain combines TRBV5-4 with TRBJ2-3, with D unresolved. The CDR3 loop spans 12 amino acids. Per the germline V gene, CDR1 is SGHNT and CDR2 is YYREEE (reference sequence). Trimming shortened V by 4 bases and J by 2 bases, and 5 bases separated the two germline ends.

The chain carries TRBV6-5 and TRBJ2-7; D is ambiguous. The CDR3 loop spans 14 amino acids. The germline V gene has CDR1 MNHEY and CDR2 SVGAGI. The germline V and J ends were trimmed by 4 bases and 0 bases, with 10 bases remaining between them. In nucleotides, the CDR3 is TGTGCCAGCAGTTTGGCAAGAGGCTCCTACGAGCAGTACTTC. This codes for CASSLARGSYEQYF.

The sample holds one count of this clone. V and J are TRBV5-8 and TRBJ1-2; D gene uncertain. Deletions cut 2 bases from V and 4 bases from J, with 3 bases between. There are 11 residues in the CDR3. Looked up from germline, CDR1 is SGHTS and CDR2 is YDEGEE. This CDR3 reads CASSLTYGYTF. DNA for the CDR3: TGTGCCAGCAGCTTAACCTATGGCTACACCTTC.

This clone was picked up a small number of times. The chain recombines TRBV21-1 with TRBJ1-1. TRBV21-1 is labeled a pseudogene. The CDR3 runs to 16 residues. The DNA for the CDR3 is TGTGCCAGCAGCAAAGACGGGAAGGACGGGAACACTGAAGCTTTCTTT. Translation: CASSKDGKDGNTEAFF.